One TCR beta chain is described in this entry. This may come from a read error, since a much larger clone is one base off. Flow cytometry had shown expanded CD8+CD57+ cells in the patients chosen for sequencing. V lost 7 bases and J lost 3; bases outside the gene matches: 7. CDR1 and CDR2 (germline): MNHNS, SASEGT. The CDR3 extends over 14 amino acids. This sample was taken from a study of CD8+CD57+ T cells in acquired aplastic anemia. Looking at the study overall: Sorted CD4+ and CD8+ cells gave an average of approximately 3.1 ug of DNA.

It was genomic DNA that served as the template for profiling TCR beta VDJ and CDR3. TCRdb itself ran the reads through MiXCR, one entry per CDR3 protein. This sample has over 150,000 distinct CDR3 sequences; about 45% occur once, and the top ten carry less than 3%. The chain joins TRBV6-1 to TRBJ2-3, with 7 bases matching TRBD2. The receptor's source is a human donor with aplastic anemia. The sample was sorted CD4+, CD8+, or CD8+CD57+ T cells (not recorded which) from PBMCs. The CDR3 DNA is TGTGCCAGCATTCTTGCGGGGGTAACAGATACGCAGTATTTT. Translated, it gives CASILAGVTDTQYF.